This T cell receptor beta chain was recovered during a study of shared clonotypes between healthy human individuals. Germline trimming cut 4 bases from V and 7 bases from J; bases unmatched to any gene: 8. The CDR3 runs 14 residues. The germline gives CDR1 SGHVS, CDR2 FQNEAQ. For sorted subsets, approximately 0.2 ug DNA per replicate equaled around 28,000 T cell genomes. Authors' data handling: As immunoSEQ supplied junction-only sequences (without quality scores), filtering differed. Clones were read by immunoSEQ multiplex PCR, and TCRdb kept only the in-frame ones, dropping some. V and J calls and clone size are given by that table; D and trimming were obtained from the DNA. The sample has some 1 million clones; about 74% are singletons. Donors included only healthy HIV-negative adults lacking recent acute infections or vaccinations. Study-wide findings and caveats: When naive CD4 clonotypes were compared across several donors, about 4.8% were shared.

Comment on this clone: The target antigen is unknown.

The rearrangement links TRBV7-8 to TRBJ2-7, with 9 bases aligning to TRBD1. This TCR was sampled from a man younger than 35 in good health. Source material: memory CD4+ T cells sorted from blood. Subset here: CD45RA-negative fraction. DNA for the CDR3: TGTGCCAGCAGCTCAGCCGGGACAGGGAGGGAGCAGTACTTC. Protein: CASSSAGTGREQYF. The entire variable domain, with the rest obtained from reference TRBV7-8 and TRBJ2-7, is as follows: GAGVSQSPRYKVAKRGQDVALRCDPISGHVSLFWYQQALGQGPEFLTYFQNEAQLDKSGLPSDRFFAERPEGSVSTLKIQRTQQEDSAVYLCASSSAGTGREQYFGPGTRLTVT.